These T cell receptor beta chains were read from a single sample in a study of blood T cell repertoires in COVID-19. Assay: immunoSEQ multiplex PCR; the TCRdb copy retains only in-frame clones and omits some. Altogether some 140,000 clones are present, about 80% being singletons, with the ten largest covering approximately 3.6%. Sequencing was carried out using peripheral blood. All receptors come from a man aged 55-75 years with acute or convalescent COVID-19. CDR3s include the opening cysteine and the closing phenylalanine or tryptophan. Each record gives: J gene, D gene, V gene, CDR3 length, clone size, CDR3 protein, CDR3 DNA. The D gene is left open where the match is weak. The size field is filled for only some rows; it gives once, few, many or a size class.

TRBJ2-7 TRBD2 TRBV3-1/TRBV3-2 16 - CASSQGTSGRIYEQYF TGTGCCAGCAGCCAGGGTACTAGCGGGAGAATCTACGAGCAGTACTTC
TRBJ2-7 - TRBV10-3 11 - CAISDGYEQYF TGTGCCATCAGTGACGGTTACGAGCAGTACTTC
TRBJ2-2 - TRBV5-1 14 - CASSGAGYAGELFF TGCGCCAGCAGCGGGGCAGGGTATGCCGGGGAGCTGTTTTTT
TRBJ2-2 - TRBV11-2 14 - CASSLLVSTGELFF TGTGCCAGCAGCTTACTAGTCTCCACGGGGGAGCTGTTTTTT
TRBJ2-5 - TRBV30 20 - CAWSGGHSTTTGKTKETQYF TGTGCCTGGAGTGGGGGGCACAGCACGACCACAGGAAAAACAAAAGAGACCCAGTACTTC
TRBJ1-1 TRBD1 TRBV6-2/TRBV6-3 16 - CASSYPQGVRAPEAFF TGTGCCAGCAGTTACCCACAGGGGGTCCGGGCCCCTGAAGCTTTCTTT
TRBJ2-3 TRBD1 TRBV28 16 - CASIRQGRGLVDTQYF TGTGCCAGCATTCGACAGGGGAGAGGGTTAGTAGATACGCAGTATTTT
TRBJ2-4 TRBD2 TRBV20-1 15 once CSASSGMGSKNIQYF TGCAGTGCTAGTAGCGGGATGGGGTCCAAAAACATTCAGTACTTC
TRBJ1-2 - TRBV28 13 - CASSLPGGVGYTF TGTGCCAGCAGTTTACCCGGGGGGGTAGGCTACACCTTC
TRBJ1-3 - TRBV3-1/TRBV3-2 17 - CASSRTHDRNSGNTIYF TGTGCCAGCAGCCGCACACACGACAGAAACTCTGGAAACACCATATATTTT
TRBJ2-2 - TRBV5-1 14 once CASSLTELTGELFF TGCGCCAGCAGCTTGACCGAACTCACCGGGGAGCTGTTTTTT
TRBJ1-1 TRBD1 TRBV28 15 - CASRGQGGGWAEAFF TGTGCCAGCAGGGGACAGGGAGGGGGTTGGGCTGAAGCTTTCTTT